Listed below are T cell receptor beta chains from one sample, sequenced in a study of T cells after posttransplantation cyclophosphamide. This table comes from immunoSEQ multiplex PCR, and its TCRdb copy is limited to in-frame clones, with some not included. Of 15,000 to 17,000 clones detected, 84% appear once; the ten largest clones hold less than 5.5%. Sequenced here: PBMCs, sampled approximately 370 days after allogeneic stem cell transplant with calcineurin inhibitor and methotrexate. The receptors come from a male patient in his late teens or twenties who received an allogeneic stem cell transplant from a related donor, was CMV-positive, and had no GVHD. A subset of T cells may come from the graft donor. The CDR3 runs from the conserved cysteine through the conserved F or W. The order of the fields is clone size, V gene, J gene, D gene, CDR3 DNA, CDR3 protein. D genes are given only for firm matches. Clone size appears in some rows only: once, few, many, or a class for an expanded clone.

-	TRBV28	TRBJ2-5	-	TGTGCCAGCAGGTCTAGGCAGGGATATGAGACCCAGTACTTC	CASRSRQGYETQYF
-	TRBV28	TRBJ1-6	-	TGTGCCAGCTTTGCTGGACTTGCTAATTCACCCCTCCACTTT	CASFAGLANSPLHF
few	TRBV6-4	TRBJ1-4	TRBD1	TGTGCCAGCAGTGAAGGGACAGGGAATGAAAAACTGTTTTTT	CASSEGTGNEKLFF
-	TRBV27	TRBJ1-2	TRBD1	TGTGCCAGCAGTTCGGGACAGGGGATATATGGCTACACCTTC	CASSSGQGIYGYTF
-	TRBV10-2	TRBJ2-2	-	TGCGCCAGCAGGGACAGCATCGGGGAGCTGTTTTTT	CASRDSIGELFF
large	TRBV5-1	TRBJ1-2	-	TGCGCCAGCAGCTGGGACAAGACTTATGGCTACACCTTC	CASSWDKTYGYTF
few	TRBV7-2	TRBJ1-5	-	TGTGCCAGCAGCTTTTTAGTGGATCAGCCCCAGCATTTT	CASSFLVDQPQHF
-	TRBV7-2	TRBJ2-7	-	TGTGCCAGCAGCCGATCGGCGGGGTCCTCCTACGAGCAGTACTTC	CASSRSAGSSYEQYF
once	TRBV27	TRBJ2-1	TRBD2	TGTGCCAGCAGGCCGCCGCGGGAGTACAGTGAGCAGTTCTTC	CASRPPREYSEQFF
medium-sized	TRBV5-6	TRBJ2-1	-	TGTGCCAGCAGCCCGATGACAGATCGCGAAGAGAACAATGAGCAGTTCTTC	CASSPMTDREENNEQFF
-	TRBV7-2	TRBJ1-4	-	TGTGCCAGCAGCACCAGCCGACAGGATGAAAAACTGTTTTTT	CASSTSRQDEKLFF
-	TRBV6-6	TRBJ2-5	-	TGTGCCAGCAGTTACTCCCAGGGGCCTAGTTGGGCCCAGTACTTC	CASSYSQGPSWAQYF